Here is one T cell receptor (beta chain) with its context. Its antigen is not known. Clones were sequenced by immunoSEQ multiplex PCR, and TCRdb holds only the in-frame ones, with some missing. In the table there are approximately 41,000 clones, 91% of which are singletons. This sample stems from a study of a mutant IDH1 vaccine in newly diagnosed glioma. In the study overall: Patients received vaccination from 4-6 weeks after radiotherapy alone, or with temozolomide cycles. Of the patients given treatment, roughly 62% were male and 37.5% were female, and a mean age of approximately 37 years was recorded. Study-level points and caveats: Overall, 80% to 95% of patients had vaccine-induced immune responses. Shifts in the top peripheral T cell clonotypes seemed unrelated to pseudoprogression.

Noted time point: week 23, last vaccination. Each dose delivered 300 ug of mutant IDH1 20-mer peptide subcutaneously with imiquimod. Between the trimmed V and J ends, which lost 2 bases and 1 base, there was a span of 9 bases. Per germline, CDR1 GTSNPN and CDR2 SVGIG (reference sequence). This CDR3 has 14 amino acids. This sequence was found in a man aged 45-60 years with glioma. The chain has TRBV30 and TRBJ1-5; D remains unclear. This sample comprised PBMCs, obtained from a glioma patient whose treatment included an IDH1 peptide vaccine. CDR3 residues: CAWSSPRSNQPQHF. The CDR3 DNA is TGTGCCTGGAGTTCCCCCAGGAGCAATCAGCCCCAGCATTTT. Filled out from reference TRBV30 and TRBJ1-5, the complete variable domain reads SQTIHQWPATLVQPVGSPLSLECTVEGTSNPNLYWYRQAAGRGLQLLFYSVGIGQISSEVPQNLSASRPQDRQFILSSKKLLLSDSGFYLCAWSSPRSNQPQHFGDGTRLSIL.